Each of the 9 T cell receptor beta chains below was sequenced from the same sample in a study of blood T cell repertoires in COVID-19. The method was immunoSEQ multiplex PCR; TCRdb's version includes in-frame clones alone and lacks a portion of them. The repertoire holds approximately 170,000 clones, with roughly four fifths as singletons. The sample was peripheral blood. These TCRs come from a woman older than 75 with acute or convalescent COVID-19.

This clone has ten or more counts. This chain links TRBV28 with TRBJ1-3; D gene unclear. V was clipped by 5 bases and J by 3 bases, with 20 bases between them. The CDR3 is 17 amino acids. Germline CDR1 MDHEN, CDR2 SYDVKM. CDR3: CASSTPGGVGFGNTIYF. CDR3 sequence (DNA): TGTGCCAGCAGTACCCCCGGAGGAGTAGGGTTTGGAAACACCATATATTTT. The whole variable domain, remainder taken from reference TRBV28 and TRBJ1-3, is DVKVTQSSRYLVKRTGEKVFLECVQDMDHENMFWYRQDPGLGLRLIYFSYDVKMKEKGDIPEGYSVSREKKERFSLILESASTNQTSMYLCASSTPGGVGFGNTIYFGEGSWLTVV.

This chain links TRBV5-1 with TRBJ1-3, with 7 positions matching TRBD1. CDR1 and CDR2 (germline): SGHRS, YFSETQ. Trimming at V came to 3 bases and at J to 1 base, leaving 7 bases not matched to a gene. This CDR3 is 16 amino acids long. In DNA form, the CDR3 reads TGCGCCAGCAGCTATGGACAGGAGCTATCTGGAAACACCATATATTTT. Translating gives CASSYGQELSGNTIYF.

This clone ranks as medium-sized. The CDR3 is CSVAAGSEEQYF. The DNA for the CDR3 is TGCAGCGTTGCGGCGGGGTCCGAGGAGCAGTACTTC. The genes are TRBV29-1 and TRBJ2-7, with a tentative D call TRBD2 (6 bases). The V end lost 4 bases, the J end lost 7 bases, and 14 bases lay between the germline ends. CDR3 size: 12 residues. Germline lookup yields CDR1 SQVTM and CDR2 ANQGSEA.

This chain connects TRBV5-4 to TRBJ2-7; D might be TRBD2 (6 bases). Germline V lookup: CDR1 SGHNT, CDR2 YYREEE (reference sequence). V gave up 0 bases and J gave up 2 bases, with 12 bases separating them. This CDR3 spans 15 amino acids. The CDR3 DNA is TGTGCCAGCAGCTTGGATAGCGGTACAACCTACGAGCAGTACTTC. As protein: CASSLDSGTTYEQYF.

The chain has TRBV7-2 and TRBJ1-2; D is possibly TRBD1 (5 bases). Trimming took 1 base from V and 0 from J, leaving 12 bases between them. The CDR3 covers 16 residues. Germline assignment: CDR1 SGHTA and CDR2 FQGNSA. The CDR3 protein is CASSLDGASPNYGYTF. The CDR3 nucleotides are TGTGCCAGCAGCTTAGATGGGGCTTCCCCTAACTATGGCTACACCTTC.

The chain has TRBV7-9 and TRBJ2-1; 9 bases are a match to TRBD1. The trim removed 5 bases at V and 13 bases at J, leaving 18 bases unmatched. There are 16 residues in the CDR3. Per germline, CDR1 SEHNR and CDR2 FQNEAQ (reference sequence). The chain's CDR3 is CASSLSGRTGARGQFF. Here the CDR3 DNA reads TGTGCCAGCAGCCTAAGTGGAAGGACAGGGGCACGTGGACAGTTCTTC.

This rearrangement joins TRBV7-6 to TRBJ2-1; 7 bases are shared with TRBD2. CDR1 and CDR2 (germline): SGHVS, FNYEAQ. V shed 5 bases, J shed 4 bases, and the junction held 14 bases outside the gene matches. The CDR3 contains 17 residues. The CDR3 loop is CASSPGSGPRSYNEQFF. The CDR3 nucleotides read TGTGCCAGCAGCCCCGGTAGCGGGCCTCGCTCTTACAATGAGCAGTTCTTC.

The V call is TRBV19, the J call TRBJ2-1, with D uncertain. The V gene's germline CDR1 is LNHDA and CDR2 SQIVND (reference sequence). Trimming left V 9 bases short and J 4 bases short, with 4 bases between. The CDR3 is 10 amino acids. The CDR3 reads CASGYNEQFF. CDR3 DNA: TGTGCCAGCGGGTACAATGAGCAGTTCTTC.

The chain recombines TRBV19 with TRBJ2-2; tentative D call: TRBD1 (6 bases). The CDR3 contains 16 residues. With 8 bases removed from V and 0 bases from J, the gap between germline ends came to 16 bases. From germline, CDR1 is LNHDA and CDR2 SQIVND (reference sequence). The CDR3 loop is CASHSLEGANTGELFF. CDR3 nucleotide sequence: TGTGCCAGTCATAGCCTAGAGGGGGCGAACACCGGGGAGCTGTTTTTT.